The clone carrying this TCR beta chain was observed a few times. Of the isolated RNA, all was reverse transcribed, and so the sequenced material was expressed TCRB transcripts. TCRdb's table, derived via immunoSEQ multiplex PCR, lists solely in-frame clones and lacks some. Here the sample spans about 620,000 clones, less than 20% being singletons. The data were taken from a study of beta chain features in type 1 diabetes. Germline-derived CDR1 and CDR2 are SGHTA and FQGNSA. Trimming took 5 bases from V and 6 from J; bases not matched to a gene: 5. The CDR3 contains 13 residues. All sorted populations exceeded 98% purity.

Sequenced sample: naive CD4+ T cells from blood. The chain links TRBV7-2 to TRBJ2-7; 9 bases map to TRBD1. The sequence was obtained from a man between 18 and 35 years old in good health. CDR3 amino acids: CASSPQGASEQYF. CDR3 coding DNA: TGTGCCAGCAGCCCACAGGGGGCAAGCGAGCAGTACTTC.